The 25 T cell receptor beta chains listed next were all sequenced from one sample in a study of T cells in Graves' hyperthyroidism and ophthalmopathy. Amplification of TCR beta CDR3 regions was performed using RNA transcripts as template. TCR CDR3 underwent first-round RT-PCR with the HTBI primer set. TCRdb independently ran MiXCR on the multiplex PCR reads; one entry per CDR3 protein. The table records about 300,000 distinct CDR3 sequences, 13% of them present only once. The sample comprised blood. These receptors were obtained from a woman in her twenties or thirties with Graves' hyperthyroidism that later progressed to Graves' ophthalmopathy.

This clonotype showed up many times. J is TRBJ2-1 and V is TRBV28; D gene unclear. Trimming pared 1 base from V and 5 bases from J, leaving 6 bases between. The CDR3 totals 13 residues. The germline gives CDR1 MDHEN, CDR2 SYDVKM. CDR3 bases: TGTGCCAGCAGTTTATTTGCTAACAATGAGCAGTTCTTC. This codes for CASSLFANNEQFF.

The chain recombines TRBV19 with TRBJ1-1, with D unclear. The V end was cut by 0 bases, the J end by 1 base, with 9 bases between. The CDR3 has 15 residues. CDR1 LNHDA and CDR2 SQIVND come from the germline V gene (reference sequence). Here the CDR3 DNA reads TGTGCCAGTAGTATAGAGGGAGTTCGGAACACTGAAGCTTTCTTT. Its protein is CASSIEGVRNTEAFF.

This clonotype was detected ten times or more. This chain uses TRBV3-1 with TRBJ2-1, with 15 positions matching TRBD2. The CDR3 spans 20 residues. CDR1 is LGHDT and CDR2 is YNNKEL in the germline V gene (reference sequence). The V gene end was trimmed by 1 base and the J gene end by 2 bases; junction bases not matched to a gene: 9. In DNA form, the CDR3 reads TGTGCCAGCAGCCAAGGGTCGGGGACTAGCGGGAGGTTAGCCTACAATGAGCAGTTCTTC. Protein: CASSQGSGTSGRLAYNEQFF.

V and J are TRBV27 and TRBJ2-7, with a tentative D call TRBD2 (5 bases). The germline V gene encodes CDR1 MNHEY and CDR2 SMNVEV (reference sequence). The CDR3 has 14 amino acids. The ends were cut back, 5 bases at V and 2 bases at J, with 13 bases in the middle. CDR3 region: CASSPEVRPYEQYF. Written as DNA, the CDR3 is TGTGCCAGCAGTCCGGAGGTCAGACCCTACGAGCAGTACTTC.

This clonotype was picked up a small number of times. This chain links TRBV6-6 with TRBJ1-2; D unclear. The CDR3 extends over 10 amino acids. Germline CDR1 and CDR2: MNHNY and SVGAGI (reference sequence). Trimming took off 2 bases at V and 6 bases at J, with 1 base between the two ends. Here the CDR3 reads CASSYDGYTF. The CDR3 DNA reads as TGTGCCAGCAGTTACGATGGCTACACCTTC.

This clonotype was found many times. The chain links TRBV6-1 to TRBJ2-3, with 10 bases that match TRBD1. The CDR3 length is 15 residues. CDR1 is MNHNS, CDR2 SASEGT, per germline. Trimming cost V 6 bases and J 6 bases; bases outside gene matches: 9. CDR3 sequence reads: CASRVGQGGWDTQYF. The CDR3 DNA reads TGTGCCAGCAGGGTTGGACAGGGGGGTTGGGATACGCAGTATTTT.

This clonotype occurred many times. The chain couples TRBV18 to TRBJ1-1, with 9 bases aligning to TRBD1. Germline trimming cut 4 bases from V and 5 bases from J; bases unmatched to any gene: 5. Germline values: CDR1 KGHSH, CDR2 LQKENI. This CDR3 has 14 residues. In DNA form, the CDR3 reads TGTGCCAGCTCACAAGCCGGGACAGGGACTGAAGCTTTCTTT. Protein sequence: CASSQAGTGTEAFF.

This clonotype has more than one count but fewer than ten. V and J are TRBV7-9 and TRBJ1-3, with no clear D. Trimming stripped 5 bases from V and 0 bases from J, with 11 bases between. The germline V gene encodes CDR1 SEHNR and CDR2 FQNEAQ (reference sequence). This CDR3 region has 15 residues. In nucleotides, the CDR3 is TGTGCCAGCAGCCTTAGCGTCAGCTCTGGAAACACCATATATTTT. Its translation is CASSLSVSSGNTIYF.

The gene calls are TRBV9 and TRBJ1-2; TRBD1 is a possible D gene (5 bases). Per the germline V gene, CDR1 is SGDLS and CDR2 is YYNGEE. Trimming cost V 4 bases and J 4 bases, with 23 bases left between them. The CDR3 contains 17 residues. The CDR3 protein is CASSPGDLPLAGYGYTF. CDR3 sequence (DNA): TGTGCCAGCAGCCCGGGGGACTTACCACTAGCGGGCTATGGCTACACCTTC.

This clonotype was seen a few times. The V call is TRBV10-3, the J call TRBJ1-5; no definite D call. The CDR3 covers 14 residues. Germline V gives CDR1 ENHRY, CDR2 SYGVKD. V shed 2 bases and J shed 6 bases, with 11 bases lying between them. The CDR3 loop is CAISEGVGGQPQHF. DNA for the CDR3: TGTGCCATCAGTGAGGGGGTTGGTGGTCAGCCCCAGCATTTT.

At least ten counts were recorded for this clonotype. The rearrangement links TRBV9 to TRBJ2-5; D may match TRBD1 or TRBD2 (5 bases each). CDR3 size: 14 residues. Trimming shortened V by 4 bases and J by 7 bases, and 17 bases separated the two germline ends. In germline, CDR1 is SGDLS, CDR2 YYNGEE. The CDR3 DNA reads TGTGCCAGCAGCCCAGAGGGTTCTGGGGGGACCCAGTACTTC. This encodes CASSPEGSGGTQYF.

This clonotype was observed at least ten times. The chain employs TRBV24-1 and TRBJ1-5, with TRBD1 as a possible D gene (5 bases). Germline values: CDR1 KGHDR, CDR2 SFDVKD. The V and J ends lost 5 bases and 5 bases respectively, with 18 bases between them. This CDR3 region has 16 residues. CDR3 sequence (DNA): TGTGCCACCAGTGTCCCTCCGGGGGGATTGTATCAGCCCCAGCATTTT. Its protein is CATSVPPGGLYQPQHF.

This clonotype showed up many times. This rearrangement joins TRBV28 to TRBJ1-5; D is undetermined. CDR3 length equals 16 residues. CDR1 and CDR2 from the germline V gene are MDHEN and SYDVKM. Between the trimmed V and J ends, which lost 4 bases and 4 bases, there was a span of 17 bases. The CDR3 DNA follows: TGTGCCAGCAGTTACCCCGGAAACGAATTAAATCAGCCCCAGCATTTT. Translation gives CASSYPGNELNQPQHF.

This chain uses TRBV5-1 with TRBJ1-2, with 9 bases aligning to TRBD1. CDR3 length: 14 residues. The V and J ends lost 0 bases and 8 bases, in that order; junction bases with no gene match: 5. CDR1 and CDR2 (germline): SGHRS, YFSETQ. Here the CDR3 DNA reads TGCGCCAGCAGCTTGGGACAGGGGGTAGGCGGCTACACCTTC. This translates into CASSLGQGVGGYTF.

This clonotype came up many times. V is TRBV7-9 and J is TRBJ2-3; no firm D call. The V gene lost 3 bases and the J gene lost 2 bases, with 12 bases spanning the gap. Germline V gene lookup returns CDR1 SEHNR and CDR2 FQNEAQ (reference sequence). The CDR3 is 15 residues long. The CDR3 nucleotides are TGTGCCAGCAGCTTGGTCGGGCCCTACACAGATACGCAGTATTTT. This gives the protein CASSLVGPYTDTQYF.

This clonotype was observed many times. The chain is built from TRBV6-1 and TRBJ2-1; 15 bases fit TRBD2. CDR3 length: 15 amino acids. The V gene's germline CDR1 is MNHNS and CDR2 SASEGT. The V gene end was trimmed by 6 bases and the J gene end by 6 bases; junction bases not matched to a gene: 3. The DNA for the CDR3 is TGTGCCAGCAGAGGGACTAGCGGGAGGAGCAATGAGCAGTTCTTC. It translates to CASRGTSGRSNEQFF.

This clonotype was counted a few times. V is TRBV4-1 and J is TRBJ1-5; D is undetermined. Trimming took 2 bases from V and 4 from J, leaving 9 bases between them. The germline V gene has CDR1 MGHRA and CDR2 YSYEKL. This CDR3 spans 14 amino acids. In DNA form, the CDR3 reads TGCGCCAGCAGCCAAAGTGGAGTGAATCAGCCCCAGCATTTT. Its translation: CASSQSGVNQPQHF.

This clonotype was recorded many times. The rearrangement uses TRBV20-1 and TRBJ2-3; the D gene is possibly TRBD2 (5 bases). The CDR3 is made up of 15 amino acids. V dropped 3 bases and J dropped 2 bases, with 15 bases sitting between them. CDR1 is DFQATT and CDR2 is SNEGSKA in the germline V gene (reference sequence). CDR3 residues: CSARVADSHTDTQYF. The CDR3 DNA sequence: TGCAGTGCTAGGGTTGCGGACTCACACACAGATACGCAGTATTTT.

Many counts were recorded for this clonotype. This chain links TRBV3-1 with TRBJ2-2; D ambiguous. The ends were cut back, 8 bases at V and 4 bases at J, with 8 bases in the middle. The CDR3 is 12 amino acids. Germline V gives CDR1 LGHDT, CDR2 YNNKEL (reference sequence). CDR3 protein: CASGILTGELFF. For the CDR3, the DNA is TGTGCCAGCGGGATTCTCACCGGGGAGCTGTTTTTT.

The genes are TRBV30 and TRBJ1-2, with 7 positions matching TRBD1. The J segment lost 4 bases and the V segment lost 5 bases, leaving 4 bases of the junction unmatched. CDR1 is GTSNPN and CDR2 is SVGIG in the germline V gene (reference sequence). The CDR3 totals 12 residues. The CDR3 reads CAWGAGGYGYTF. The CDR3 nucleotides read TGTGCCTGGGGGGCAGGGGGCTATGGCTACACCTTC. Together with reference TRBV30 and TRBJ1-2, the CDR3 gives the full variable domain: SQTIHQWPATLVQPVGSPLSLECTVEGTSNPNLYWYRQAAGRGLQLLFYSVGIGQISSEVPQNLSASRPQDRQFILSSKKLLLSDSGFYLCAWGAGGYGYTFGSGTRLTVV.

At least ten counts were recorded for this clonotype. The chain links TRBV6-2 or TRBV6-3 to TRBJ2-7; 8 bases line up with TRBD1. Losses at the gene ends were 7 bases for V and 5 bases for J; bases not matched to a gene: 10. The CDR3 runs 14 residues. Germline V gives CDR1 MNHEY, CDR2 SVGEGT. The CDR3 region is CASIWGQGANEQYF. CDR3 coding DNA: TGTGCCAGCATCTGGGGGCAGGGGGCGAACGAGCAGTACTTC.

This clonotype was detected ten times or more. DNA of the CDR3: TGCAGTGCTCCCATCGGAAACACCATATATTTT. This sequence encodes CSAPIGNTIYF. This chain joins TRBV20-1 and TRBJ1-3; no reliable D call. This CDR3 has 11 amino acids. V was cut by 5 bases and J by 4 bases, with 6 bases left in between. Germline V CDR1 and CDR2: DFQATT, SNEGSKA (reference sequence).

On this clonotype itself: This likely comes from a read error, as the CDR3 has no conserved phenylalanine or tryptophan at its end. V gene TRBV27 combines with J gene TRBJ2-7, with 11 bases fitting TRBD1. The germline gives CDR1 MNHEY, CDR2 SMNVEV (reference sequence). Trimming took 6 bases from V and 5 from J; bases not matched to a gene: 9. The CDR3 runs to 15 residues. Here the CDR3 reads CASSRPGTGGHEQYL. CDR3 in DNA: TGTGCCAGCAGCCGCCCCGGGACAGGGGGACACGAGCAGTACCTC.

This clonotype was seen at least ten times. The CDR3 nucleotides read TGTGCCACCAAGACAGGGGACACTGAAGCTTTCTTT. As protein: CATKTGDTEAFF. The chain recombines TRBV10-3 with TRBJ1-1; 8 bases match TRBD1. V lost 10 bases to trimming and J lost 3 bases; unmatched junction nucleotides: 4. Germline V gives CDR1 ENHRY, CDR2 SYGVKD. The CDR3 contains 12 residues.

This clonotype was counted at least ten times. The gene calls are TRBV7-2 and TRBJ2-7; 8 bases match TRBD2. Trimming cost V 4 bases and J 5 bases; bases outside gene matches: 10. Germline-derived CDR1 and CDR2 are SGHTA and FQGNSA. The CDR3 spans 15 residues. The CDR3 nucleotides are TGTGCCAGCAGCTCTCTACGGGAGGGGTTTAACGAGCAGTACTTC. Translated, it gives CASSSLREGFNEQYF.